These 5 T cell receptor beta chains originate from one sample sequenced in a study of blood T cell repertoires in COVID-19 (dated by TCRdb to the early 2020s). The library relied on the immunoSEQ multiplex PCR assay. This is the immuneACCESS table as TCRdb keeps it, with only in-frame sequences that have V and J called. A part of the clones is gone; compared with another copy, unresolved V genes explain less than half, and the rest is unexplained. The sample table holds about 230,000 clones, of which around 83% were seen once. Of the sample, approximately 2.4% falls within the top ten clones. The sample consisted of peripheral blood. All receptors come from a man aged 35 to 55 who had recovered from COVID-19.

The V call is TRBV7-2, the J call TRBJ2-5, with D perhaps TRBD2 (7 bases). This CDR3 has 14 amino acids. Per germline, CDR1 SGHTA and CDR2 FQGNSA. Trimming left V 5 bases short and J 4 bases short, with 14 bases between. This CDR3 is CASSLWGGRETQYF. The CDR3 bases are TGTGCCAGCAGCCTTTGGGGGGGCCGAGAGACCCAGTACTTC. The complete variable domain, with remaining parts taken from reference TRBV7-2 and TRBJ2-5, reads GAGVSQSPSNKVTEKGKDVELRCDPISGHTALYWYRQSLGQGLEFLIYFQGNSAPDKSGLPSDRFSAERTGGSVSTLTIQRTQQEDSAVYLCASSLWGGRETQYFGPGTRLLVL.

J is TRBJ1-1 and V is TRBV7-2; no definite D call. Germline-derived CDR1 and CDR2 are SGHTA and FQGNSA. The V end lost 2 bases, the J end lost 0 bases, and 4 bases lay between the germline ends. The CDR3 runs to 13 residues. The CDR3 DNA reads TGTGCCAGCAGCTTAACAATGAACACTGAAGCTTTCTTT. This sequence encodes CASSLTMNTEAFF.

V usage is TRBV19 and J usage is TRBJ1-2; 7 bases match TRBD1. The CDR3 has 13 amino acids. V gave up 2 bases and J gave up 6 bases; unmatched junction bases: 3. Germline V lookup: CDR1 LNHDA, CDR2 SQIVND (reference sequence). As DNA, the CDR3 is TGTGCCAGTAGTATAAGGGGGCAGAATGGCTACACCTTC. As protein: CASSIRGQNGYTF. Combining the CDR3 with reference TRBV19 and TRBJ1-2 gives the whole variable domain DGGITQSPKYLFRKEGQNVTLSCEQNLNHDAMYWYRQDPGQGLRLIYYSQIVNDFQKGDIAEGYSVSREKKESFPLTVTSAQKNPTAFYLCASSIRGQNGYTFGSGTRLTVV.

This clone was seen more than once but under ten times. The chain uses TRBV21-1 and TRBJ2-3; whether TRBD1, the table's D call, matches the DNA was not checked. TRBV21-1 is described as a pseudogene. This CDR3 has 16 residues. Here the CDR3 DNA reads TGTGCCAGCAGCAAATATGGGGCCCCCCGGGCAGATACGCAGTATTTT. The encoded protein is CASSKYGAPRADTQYF.

DNA for the CDR3: TGTGCCAGCAGTTACTCGAGACTATTAGCCTACGAGCAGTACTTC. Its protein is CASSYSRLLAYEQYF. The chain links TRBV6-2 or TRBV6-3 to TRBJ2-7, with D maybe TRBD2 (5 bases). CDR3 length: 15 residues. CDR1 MNHEY and CDR2 SVGEGT come from the germline V gene. Trimming stripped 0 bases from V and 2 bases from J, with 11 bases between.